Sequencing of this T cell receptor (beta chain) was carried out in a study of Ad26.COV2.S vaccination and SARS-CoV-2 variants. Study context: Donor joined the COV1001 Ad26.COV2.S trial arm. General study points: Spike-specific CD8+ and CD4+ T cell responses reportedly showed substantial breadth after vaccination.

With respect to this clone: Its antigen remains unknown.

Described treatment: around 19 received Ad26.COV2.S at low or high dose, single or two shots; 5 received placebo; per-sample allocation not given. Sampling occurred on day 63 after the first vaccine or placebo injection. Clones were read by immunoSEQ multiplex PCR, and TCRdb kept only the in-frame ones, dropping some. The sample consists of about 320,000 clones, approximately 86% of them appearing once. The germline V gene encodes CDR1 SGHTA and CDR2 FQGNSA. The CDR3 consists of 15 residues. V shed 5 bases and J 2 bases; nucleotides not matched to a gene: 7. This receptor was identified in a person between 18 and 65 years old who received the Ad26.COV2.S COVID-19 vaccine or a placebo. The sequencing used peripheral blood, collected in a trial of Ad26.COV2.S vaccine versus placebo. The J gene is TRBJ2-7, the V gene TRBV7-2; 9 bases line up with TRBD1. Written as DNA, the CDR3 is TGTGCCAGCAGCGAAGGACAGGGGATACCCTACGAGCAGTACTTC. Translating gives CASSEGQGIPYEQYF.